These T cell receptor beta chains were read from a single sample in a study of blood T cell repertoires in COVID-19. The assay was immunoSEQ multiplex PCR, and TCRdb's table has in-frame clones only and misses some. The profile shows about 150,000 clones, 65% to 90% of them singletons. Sequenced material: peripheral blood. These TCRs come from a woman between 55 and 75 years old with COVID-19, enrolled during active disease. CDR3s include the opening cysteine and the closing phenylalanine or tryptophan. The D gene is left open where the match is weak. Some rows have no size entry. The others give once, few or many, or a class for an expanded clone.

J gene: TRBJ1-2
V gene: TRBV5-1
clone size: NA
D gene: TRBD1
CDR3 DNA: TGCGCCAGCAGCGCACGACAGGGAAGGGCGGACTATGGCTACACCTTC
CDR3 protein: CASSARQGRADYGYTF

J gene: TRBJ1-3
V gene: TRBV7-9
clone size: NA
D gene: TRBD1
CDR3 DNA: TGTGCCAGCAGCTTACGCCAGGGGGAGAGAAACACCATATATTTT
CDR3 protein: CASSLRQGERNTIYF

J gene: TRBJ2-6
V gene: TRBV7-2
clone size: once
D gene: NA
CDR3 DNA: TGTGCCAGCAGCGTCGACAGATTATCTGGGGCCAACGTCCTGACTTTC
CDR3 protein: CASSVDRLSGANVLTF

J gene: TRBJ1-3
V gene: TRBV4-1
clone size: NA
D gene: TRBD1
CDR3 DNA: TGCGCCAGCAGCCAAGAACCGACAGGGAACTCTGGAAACACCATATATTTT
CDR3 protein: CASSQEPTGNSGNTIYF

J gene: TRBJ1-5
V gene: TRBV5-6
clone size: once
D gene: NA
CDR3 DNA: TGTGCCAGCAGCTTTGGGCAGACTAGGTTGAGCAATCAGCCCCAGCATTTT
CDR3 protein: CASSFGQTRLSNQPQHF

J gene: TRBJ2-2
V gene: TRBV10-2
clone size: NA
D gene: TRBD2
CDR3 DNA: TGCGCCAGCAGGGGGCCCGAGCGGGGGGGCAACACCGGGGAGCTGTTTTTT
CDR3 protein: CASRGPERGGNTGELFF

J gene: TRBJ2-1
V gene: TRBV3-1/TRBV3-2
clone size: NA
D gene: TRBD2
CDR3 DNA: TGTGCCAGCAGCCACCCGGGACTAGCGGGAGTGGATGAGCAGTTCTTC
CDR3 protein: CASSHPGLAGVDEQFF

J gene: TRBJ1-5
V gene: TRBV18
clone size: NA
D gene: NA
CDR3 DNA: TGTGCCAGCTCAACGGAGTTTAATCAGCCCCAGCATTTT
CDR3 protein: CASSTEFNQPQHF

J gene: TRBJ1-2
V gene: TRBV18
clone size: NA
D gene: TRBD1
CDR3 DNA: TGTGCCAGCTCACCAAGGGACAGCGCCGGGGGAGATGGCTACACCTTC
CDR3 protein: CASSPRDSAGGDGYTF

J gene: TRBJ1-3
V gene: TRBV6-6
clone size: NA
D gene: NA
CDR3 DNA: TGTGCCAGCAGTTACAATTTCGGGACTGGAAACACCATATATTTT
CDR3 protein: CASSYNFGTGNTIYF

J gene: TRBJ2-2
V gene: TRBV24-1
clone size: few
D gene: NA
CDR3 DNA: TGTGCCACCAGTGGAGCGGACCTCACCGGGGAGCTGTTTTTT
CDR3 protein: CATSGADLTGELFF

J gene: TRBJ1-4
V gene: TRBV21-1
clone size: NA
D gene: NA
CDR3 DNA: TGTGCCAGCAGCAAAGTCGGGACAAGGACTAATGAAAAACTGTTTTTT
CDR3 protein: CASSKVGTRTNEKLFF

J gene: TRBJ1-1
V gene: TRBV19
clone size: NA
D gene: TRBD1
CDR3 DNA: TGTGCCAGTAAAGGAAGGGGACAGGGGCGCACTGAAGCTTTCTTT
CDR3 protein: CASKGRGQGRTEAFF

J gene: TRBJ1-4
V gene: TRBV25-1
clone size: NA
D gene: NA
CDR3 DNA: TGTGCCAGCTCTCTAGGGAGGTCGGTTGAAAAACTGTTTTTT
CDR3 protein: CASSLGRSVEKLFF

J gene: TRBJ1-1
V gene: TRBV7-3
clone size: NA
D gene: NA
CDR3 DNA: TGTGCCAGCAGCTTAATTGGGCAGAGGAACACTGAAGCTTTCTTT
CDR3 protein: CASSLIGQRNTEAFF

J gene: TRBJ1-5
V gene: TRBV27
clone size: once
D gene: NA
CDR3 DNA: TGTGCCAGCAGTCCTTTTGGGGCGAGCAATCAGCCCCAGCATTTT
CDR3 protein: CASSPFGASNQPQHF

J gene: TRBJ2-2
V gene: TRBV27
clone size: NA
D gene: NA
CDR3 DNA: TGTGCCAGCACTCCCCTTAACACCGGGGAGCTGTTTTTT
CDR3 protein: CASTPLNTGELFF

J gene: TRBJ1-5
V gene: TRBV7-8
clone size: NA
D gene: NA
CDR3 DNA: TGTGCCAGCAGCCCGCGACAGGATATCAATCAGCCCCAGCATTTT
CDR3 protein: CASSPRQDINQPQHF

J gene: TRBJ1-1
V gene: TRBV19
clone size: NA
D gene: TRBD1
CDR3 DNA: TGTGCCAGTAGTATTGCAGGGGGCGGCACTGAAGCTTTCTTT
CDR3 protein: CASSIAGGGTEAFF

J gene: TRBJ1-5
V gene: TRBV6-4
clone size: NA
D gene: NA
CDR3 DNA: TGTGCCAGCAGTGACCCTCCAGGGGAATATAGCAATCAGCCCCAGCATTTT
CDR3 protein: CASSDPPGEYSNQPQHF

J gene: TRBJ1-6
V gene: TRBV30
clone size: NA
D gene: NA
CDR3 DNA: TGTGCCTGGATGGCTCGCTCCTATAATTCACCCCTCCACTTT
CDR3 protein: CAWMARSYNSPLHF

J gene: TRBJ1-1
V gene: TRBV12-3/TRBV12-4
clone size: NA
D gene: NA
CDR3 DNA: TGTGCCAGCAGTTTGTTACTTTACACTGAAGCTTTCTTT
CDR3 protein: CASSLLLYTEAFF

J gene: TRBJ2-4
V gene: TRBV7-2
clone size: NA
D gene: TRBD2
CDR3 DNA: TGTGCCAGCAGCTGGACCGGGACTAGCGGGGAAAACATTCAGTACTTC
CDR3 protein: CASSWTGTSGENIQYF

J gene: TRBJ1-5
V gene: TRBV7-3
clone size: few
D gene: NA
CDR3 DNA: TGTGCCAGCAGCCGCGGGGCGCGTCAGCCCCAGCATTTT
CDR3 protein: CASSRGARQPQHF

J gene: TRBJ1-2
V gene: TRBV7-7
clone size: NA
D gene: NA
CDR3 DNA: TGTGTGTTGGAGCCGGGTCCCGTGGGTGGCTACACCTTC
CDR3 protein: CVLEPGPVGGYTF

J gene: TRBJ2-3
V gene: TRBV4-1
clone size: NA
D gene: NA
CDR3 DNA: TGCGCCAGCAGCCGCCTGGCCGGGACTAGCACAGATACGCAGTATTTT
CDR3 protein: CASSRLAGTSTDTQYF

J gene: TRBJ2-3
V gene: TRBV18
clone size: NA
D gene: NA
CDR3 DNA: TGTGCCAGCTCACCACGAGGTACAGATACGCAGTATTTT
CDR3 protein: CASSPRGTDTQYF

J gene: TRBJ2-4
V gene: TRBV15
clone size: NA
D gene: NA
CDR3 DNA: TGTGCCACCAGCCGTACAGGCGGCGTTACCAAAAACATTCAGTACTTC
CDR3 protein: CATSRTGGVTKNIQYF

J gene: TRBJ1-2
V gene: TRBV10-2
clone size: NA
D gene: NA
CDR3 DNA: TGCGCCAGCAGTACCACAGGATCCAATGGCTACACCTTC
CDR3 protein: CASSTTGSNGYTF